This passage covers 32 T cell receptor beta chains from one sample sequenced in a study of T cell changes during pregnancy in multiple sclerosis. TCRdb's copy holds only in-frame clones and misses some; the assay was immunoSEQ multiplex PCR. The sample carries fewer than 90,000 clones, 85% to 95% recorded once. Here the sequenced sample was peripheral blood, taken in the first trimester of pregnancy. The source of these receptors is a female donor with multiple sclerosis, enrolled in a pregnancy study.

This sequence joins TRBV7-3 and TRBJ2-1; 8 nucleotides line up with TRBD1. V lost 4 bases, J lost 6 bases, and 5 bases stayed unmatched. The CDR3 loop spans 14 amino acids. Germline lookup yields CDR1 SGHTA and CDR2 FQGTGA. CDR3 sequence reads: CASSSGQGRNEQFF. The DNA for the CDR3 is TGTGCCAGCAGCTCAGGACAGGGTCGCAATGAGCAGTTCTTC.

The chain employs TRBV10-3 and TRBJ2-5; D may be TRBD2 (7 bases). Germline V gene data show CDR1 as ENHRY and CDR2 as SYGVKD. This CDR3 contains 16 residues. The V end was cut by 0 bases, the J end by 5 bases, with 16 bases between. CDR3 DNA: TGTGCCATCAGTGAGTCCGGCGGGGGCCGGGGGGAGACCCAGTACTTC. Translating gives CAISESGGGRGETQYF.

Here the CDR3 reads CASSPIGVGQGEYGYTF. The CDR3, as DNA: TGTGCCAGCAGTCCCATAGGGGTGGGACAAGGTGAATATGGCTACACCTTC. V gene TRBV27 combines with J gene TRBJ1-2, with D possibly matching TRBD1 (6 bases). The CDR3 is made up of 17 amino acids. V lost 5 bases and J lost 5, with 24 bases in between. Germline V gene data show CDR1 as MNHEY and CDR2 as SMNVEV (reference sequence).

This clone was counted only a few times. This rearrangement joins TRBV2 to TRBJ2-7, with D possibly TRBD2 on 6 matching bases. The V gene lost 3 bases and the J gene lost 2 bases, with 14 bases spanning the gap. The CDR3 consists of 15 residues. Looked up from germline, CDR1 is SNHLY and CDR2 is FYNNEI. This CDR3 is CASSEDLWRAYEQYF. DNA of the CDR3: TGTGCCAGCAGTGAGGACCTCTGGAGGGCCTACGAGCAGTACTTC.

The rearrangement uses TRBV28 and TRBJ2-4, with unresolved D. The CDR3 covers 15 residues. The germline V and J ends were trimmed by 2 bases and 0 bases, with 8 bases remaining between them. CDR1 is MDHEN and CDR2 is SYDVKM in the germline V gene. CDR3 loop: CASSLAVLAKNIQYF. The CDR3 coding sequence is TGTGCCAGCAGTTTAGCGGTACTAGCCAAAAACATTCAGTACTTC.

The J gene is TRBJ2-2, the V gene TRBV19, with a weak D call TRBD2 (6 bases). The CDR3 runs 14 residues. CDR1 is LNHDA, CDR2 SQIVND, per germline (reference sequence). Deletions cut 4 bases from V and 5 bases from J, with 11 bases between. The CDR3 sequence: CASSTGLGTGELFF. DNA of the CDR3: TGTGCCAGTAGTACGGGACTGGGGACCGGGGAGCTGTTTTTT.

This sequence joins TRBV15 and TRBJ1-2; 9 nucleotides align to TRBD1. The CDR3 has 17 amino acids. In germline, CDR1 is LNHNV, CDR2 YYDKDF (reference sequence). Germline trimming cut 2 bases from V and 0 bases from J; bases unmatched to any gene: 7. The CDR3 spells CATSRSTGGPTNYGYTF. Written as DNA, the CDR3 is TGTGCCACCAGCAGATCGACAGGGGGTCCCACTAACTATGGCTACACCTTC. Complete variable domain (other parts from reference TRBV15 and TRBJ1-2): DAMVIQNPRYQVTQFGKPVTLSCSQTLNHNVMYWYQQKSSQAPKLLFHYYDKDFNNEADTPDNFQSRRPNTSFCFLDIRSPGLGDTAMYLCATSRSTGGPTNYGYTFGSGTRLTVV.

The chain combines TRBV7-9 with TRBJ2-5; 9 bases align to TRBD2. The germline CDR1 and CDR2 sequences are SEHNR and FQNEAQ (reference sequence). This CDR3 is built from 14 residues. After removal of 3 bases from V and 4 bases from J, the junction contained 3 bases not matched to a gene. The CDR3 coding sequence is TGTGCCAGCAGCTTTGCGGGAGGGGGAGAGACCCAGTACTTC. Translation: CASSFAGGGETQYF.

The CDR3 sequence is CASRGDSYNEKLFF. CDR3 DNA: TGTGCCAGCAGGGGGGACAGCTATAATGAAAAACTGTTTTTT. This chain links TRBV2 with TRBJ1-4; TRBD1 matches at 7 bases. Germline CDR1 SNHLY, CDR2 FYNNEI. The trim removed 6 bases at V and 4 bases at J, leaving 5 bases unmatched. This CDR3 spans 14 amino acids.

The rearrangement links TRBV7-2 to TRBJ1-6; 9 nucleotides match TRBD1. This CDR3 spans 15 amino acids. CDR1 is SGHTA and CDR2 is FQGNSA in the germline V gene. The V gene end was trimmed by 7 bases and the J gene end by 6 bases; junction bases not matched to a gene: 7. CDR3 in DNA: TGTGCCAGCACCCTGACAGGGGGTTTTAATTCACCCCTCCACTTT. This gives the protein CASTLTGGFNSPLHF.

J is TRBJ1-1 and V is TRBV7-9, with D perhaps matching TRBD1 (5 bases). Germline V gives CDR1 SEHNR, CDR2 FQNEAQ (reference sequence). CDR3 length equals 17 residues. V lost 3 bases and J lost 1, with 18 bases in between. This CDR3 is CASSFPTSGTENTEAFF. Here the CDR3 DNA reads TGTGCCAGCAGCTTTCCTACTAGCGGGACTGAGAACACTGAAGCTTTCTTT.

The CDR3 DNA follows: TGTGCCAGCAGCTTCGGAGAGGCGGTGAATTCACCCCTCCACTTT. Translated: CASSFGEAVNSPLHF. The V call is TRBV11-2, the J call TRBJ1-6; D remains unclear. CDR1 is SGHAT and CDR2 is FQNNGV in the germline V gene. Trimming pared 3 bases from V and 7 bases from J, leaving 13 bases between. This CDR3 is 15 amino acids long.

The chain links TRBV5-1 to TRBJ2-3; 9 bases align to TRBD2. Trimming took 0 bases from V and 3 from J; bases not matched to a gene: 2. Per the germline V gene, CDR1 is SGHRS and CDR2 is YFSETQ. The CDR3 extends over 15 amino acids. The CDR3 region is CASSLALAGTDTQYF. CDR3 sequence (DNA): TGCGCCAGCAGCTTGGCCCTAGCGGGAACAGATACGCAGTATTTT.

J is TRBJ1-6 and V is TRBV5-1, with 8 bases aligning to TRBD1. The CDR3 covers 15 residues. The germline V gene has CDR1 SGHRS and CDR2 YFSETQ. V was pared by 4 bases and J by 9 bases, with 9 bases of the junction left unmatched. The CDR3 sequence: CASSSGQGRSSPLHF. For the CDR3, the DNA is TGCGCCAGCAGCAGTGGACAGGGAAGGAGTTCACCCCTCCACTTT.

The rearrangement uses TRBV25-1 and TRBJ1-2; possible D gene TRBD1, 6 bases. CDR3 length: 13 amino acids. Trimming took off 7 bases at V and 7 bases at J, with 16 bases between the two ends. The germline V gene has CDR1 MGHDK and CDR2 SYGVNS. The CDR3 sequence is CASTPGGGSGYTF. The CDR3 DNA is TGTGCCAGCACCCCGGGGGGGGGCTCTGGCTACACCTTC.

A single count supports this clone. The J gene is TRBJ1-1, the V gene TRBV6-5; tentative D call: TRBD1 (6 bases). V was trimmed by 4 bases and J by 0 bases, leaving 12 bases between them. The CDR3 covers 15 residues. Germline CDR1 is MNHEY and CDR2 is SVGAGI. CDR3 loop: CASSFGDNLNTEAFF. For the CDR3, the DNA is TGTGCCAGCAGTTTCGGGGACAACTTGAACACTGAAGCTTTCTTT.

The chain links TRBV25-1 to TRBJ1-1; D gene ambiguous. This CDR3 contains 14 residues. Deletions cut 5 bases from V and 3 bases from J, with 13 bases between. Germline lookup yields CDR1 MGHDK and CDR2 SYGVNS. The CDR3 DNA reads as TGTGCCAGCAGTAAAATTGGGCGGGACACTGAAGCTTTCTTT. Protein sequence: CASSKIGRDTEAFF.

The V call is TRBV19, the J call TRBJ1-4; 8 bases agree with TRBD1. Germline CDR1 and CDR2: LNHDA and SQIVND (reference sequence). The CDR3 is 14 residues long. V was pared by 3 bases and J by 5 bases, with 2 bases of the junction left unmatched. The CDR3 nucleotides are TGTGCCAGTAGTATTGGACAGGGAAATGAAAAACTGTTTTTT. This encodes CASSIGQGNEKLFF.

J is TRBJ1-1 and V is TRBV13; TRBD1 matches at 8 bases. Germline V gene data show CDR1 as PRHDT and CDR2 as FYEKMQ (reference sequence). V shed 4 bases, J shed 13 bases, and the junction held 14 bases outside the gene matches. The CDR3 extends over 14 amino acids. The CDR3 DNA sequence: TGTGCCAGCAGCTCCGAAGGACAGGGCCGAAGTGGTTTCTTT. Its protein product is CASSSEGQGRSGFF.

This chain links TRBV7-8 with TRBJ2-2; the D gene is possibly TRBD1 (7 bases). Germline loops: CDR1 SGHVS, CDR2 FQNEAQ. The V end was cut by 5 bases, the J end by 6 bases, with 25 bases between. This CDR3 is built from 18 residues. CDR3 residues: CASSQGGMVNYSPGELFF. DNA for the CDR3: TGTGCCAGCAGCCAGGGGGGAATGGTTAATTATTCCCCCGGGGAGCTGTTTTTT.

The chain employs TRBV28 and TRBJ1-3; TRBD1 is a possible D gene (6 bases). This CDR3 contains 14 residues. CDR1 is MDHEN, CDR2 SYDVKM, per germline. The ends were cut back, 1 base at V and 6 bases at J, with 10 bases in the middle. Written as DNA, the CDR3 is TGTGCCAGCAGTTTATCAGGGGCCGTAAACACCATATATTTT. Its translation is CASSLSGAVNTIYF.

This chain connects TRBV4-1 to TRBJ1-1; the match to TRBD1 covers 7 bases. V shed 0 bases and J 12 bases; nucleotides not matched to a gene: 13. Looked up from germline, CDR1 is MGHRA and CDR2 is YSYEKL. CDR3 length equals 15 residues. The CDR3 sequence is CASSQDTGQGVATFF. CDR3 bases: TGCGCCAGCAGCCAAGATACGGGCCAGGGGGTCGCGACTTTCTTT.

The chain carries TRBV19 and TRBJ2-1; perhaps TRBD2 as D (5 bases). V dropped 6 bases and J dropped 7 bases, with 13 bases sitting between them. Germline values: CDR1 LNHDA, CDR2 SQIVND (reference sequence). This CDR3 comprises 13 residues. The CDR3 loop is CASSLEAANEQFF. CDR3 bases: TGTGCCAGTAGCCTGGAAGCGGCGAATGAGCAGTTCTTC.

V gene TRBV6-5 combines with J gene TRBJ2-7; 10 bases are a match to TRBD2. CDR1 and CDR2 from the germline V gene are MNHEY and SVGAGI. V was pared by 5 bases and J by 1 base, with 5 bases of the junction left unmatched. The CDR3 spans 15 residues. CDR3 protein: CASSPTSGASYEQYF. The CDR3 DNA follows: TGTGCCAGCAGTCCCACTAGCGGGGCTTCCTACGAGCAGTACTTC.

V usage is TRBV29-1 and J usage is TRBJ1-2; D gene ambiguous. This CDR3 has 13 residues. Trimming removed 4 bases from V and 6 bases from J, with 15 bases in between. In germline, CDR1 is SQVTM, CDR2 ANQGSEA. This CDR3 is CSVGRGNGDGYTF. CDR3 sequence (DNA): TGCAGCGTTGGCCGCGGAAACGGGGATGGCTACACCTTC. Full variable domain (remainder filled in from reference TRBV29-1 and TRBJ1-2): SAVISQKPSRDICQRGTSLTIQCQVDSQVTMMFWYRQQPGQSLTLIATANQGSEATYESGFVIDKFPISRPNLTFSTLTVSNMSPEDSSIYLCSVGRGNGDGYTFGSGTRLTVV.

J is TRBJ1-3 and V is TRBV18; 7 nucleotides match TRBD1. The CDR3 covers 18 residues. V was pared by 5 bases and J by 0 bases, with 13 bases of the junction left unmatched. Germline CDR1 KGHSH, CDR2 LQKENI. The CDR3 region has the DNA TGTGCCAGCTCATTTTTCGGCAGCTCAGGGGGCTCTGGAAACACCATATATTTT. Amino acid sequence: CASSFFGSSGGSGNTIYF.

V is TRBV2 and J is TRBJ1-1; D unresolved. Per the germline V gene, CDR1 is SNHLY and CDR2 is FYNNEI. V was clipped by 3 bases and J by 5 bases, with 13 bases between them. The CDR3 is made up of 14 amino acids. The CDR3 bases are TGTGCCAGCAGTGATGGTCGGAGGCGAACTGAAGCTTTCTTT. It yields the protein CASSDGRRRTEAFF.

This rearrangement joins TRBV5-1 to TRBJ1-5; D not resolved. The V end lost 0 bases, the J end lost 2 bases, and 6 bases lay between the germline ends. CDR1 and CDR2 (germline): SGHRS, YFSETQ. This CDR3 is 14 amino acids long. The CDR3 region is CASSLETGNQPQHF. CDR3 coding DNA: TGCGCCAGCAGCTTGGAAACGGGCAATCAGCCCCAGCATTTT.

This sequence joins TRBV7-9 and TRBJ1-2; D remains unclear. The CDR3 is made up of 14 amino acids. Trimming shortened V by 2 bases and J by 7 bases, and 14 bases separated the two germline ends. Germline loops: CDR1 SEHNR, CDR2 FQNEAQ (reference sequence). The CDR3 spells CASSLFRTFSGYTF. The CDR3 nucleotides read TGTGCCAGCAGCTTATTCCGGACTTTTAGTGGCTACACCTTC.

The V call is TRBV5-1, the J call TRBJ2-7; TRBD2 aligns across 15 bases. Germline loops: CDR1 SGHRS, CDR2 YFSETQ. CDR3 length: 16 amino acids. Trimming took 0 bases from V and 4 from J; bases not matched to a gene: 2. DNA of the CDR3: TGCGCCAGCAGCTTGGACGGACTAGCGGGAGGGTACGAGCAGTACTTC. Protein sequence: CASSLDGLAGGYEQYF.

The DNA of the CDR3 is TGTGCCAGCAGATGGGACAGGGCCGACACCGGGGAGCTGTTTTTT. Encoded protein: CASRWDRADTGELFF. This rearrangement joins TRBV27 to TRBJ2-2; TRBD1 matches at 9 bases. This CDR3 comprises 15 residues. V dropped 6 bases and J dropped 3; count of bases not matched to a gene: 5. Per germline, CDR1 MNHEY and CDR2 SMNVEV (reference sequence).

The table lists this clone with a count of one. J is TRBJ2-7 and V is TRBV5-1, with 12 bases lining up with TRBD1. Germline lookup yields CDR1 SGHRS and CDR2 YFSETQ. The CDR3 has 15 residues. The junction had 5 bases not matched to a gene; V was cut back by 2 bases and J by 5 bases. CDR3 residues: CASSLAGDRGHEQYF. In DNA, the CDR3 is TGCGCCAGCAGCTTAGCGGGGGACAGGGGGCACGAGCAGTACTTC.